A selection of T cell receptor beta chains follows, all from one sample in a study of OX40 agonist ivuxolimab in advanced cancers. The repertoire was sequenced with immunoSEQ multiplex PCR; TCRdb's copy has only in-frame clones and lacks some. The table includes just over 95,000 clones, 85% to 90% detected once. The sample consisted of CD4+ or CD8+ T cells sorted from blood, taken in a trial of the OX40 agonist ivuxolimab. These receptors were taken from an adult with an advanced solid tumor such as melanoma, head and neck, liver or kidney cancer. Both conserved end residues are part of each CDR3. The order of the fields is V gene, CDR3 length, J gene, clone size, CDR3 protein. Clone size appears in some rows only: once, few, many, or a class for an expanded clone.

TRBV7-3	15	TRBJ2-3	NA	CASGWGAGSTDTQYF
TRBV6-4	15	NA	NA	CASNPAPQGVYEQYF
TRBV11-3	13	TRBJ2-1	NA	CASSLGSYNEQFF
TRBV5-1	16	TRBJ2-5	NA	CASSLAPSGGLETQYF
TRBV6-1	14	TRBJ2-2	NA	CASSDGQNTGELFF
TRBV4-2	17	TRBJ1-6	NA	CASSPTSLTGNNSPLHF
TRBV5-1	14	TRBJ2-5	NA	CASSLGPGRETQYF
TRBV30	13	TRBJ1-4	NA	CAWSVSGPGKLFF
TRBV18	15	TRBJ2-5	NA	CASSRDRGNKETQYF
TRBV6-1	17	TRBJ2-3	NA	CASSGGQGSRITDTQYF
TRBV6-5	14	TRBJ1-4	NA	CASTSRFRAEKLFF
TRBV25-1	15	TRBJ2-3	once	CASSESQTAADTQYF
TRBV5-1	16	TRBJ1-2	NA	CASSLAFRQGINGYTF
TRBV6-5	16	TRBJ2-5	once	CASSFTGTSGKETQYF
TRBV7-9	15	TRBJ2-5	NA	CASSLFPHIQETQYF
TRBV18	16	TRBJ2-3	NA	CASSPGTGGGTDTQYF
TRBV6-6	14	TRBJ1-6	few	CASKQGGPNSPLHF
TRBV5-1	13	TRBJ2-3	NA	CASNRAPGDTQYF
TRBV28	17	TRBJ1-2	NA	CASSFRQGDSFNYGYTF
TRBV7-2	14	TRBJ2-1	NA	CASSFRRTRGEQFF
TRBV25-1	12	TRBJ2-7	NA	CASRGQTYEQYF
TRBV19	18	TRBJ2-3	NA	CASVQGPTSGLTTDTQYF
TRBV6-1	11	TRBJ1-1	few	CASVPNTEAFF
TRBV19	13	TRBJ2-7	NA	CASSPRDRGEQYF
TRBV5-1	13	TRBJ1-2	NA	CASRTGQGNGYTF
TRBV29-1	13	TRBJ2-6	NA	CSVVRAGANVLTF
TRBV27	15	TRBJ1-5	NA	CASSPRGARNQPQHF
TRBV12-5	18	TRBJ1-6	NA	CASGLVPSSNSYNSPLHF
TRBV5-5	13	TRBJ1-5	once	CASSFFSNQPQHF
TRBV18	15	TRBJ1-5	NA	CASSAGTGLVQPQHF
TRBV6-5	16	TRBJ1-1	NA	CASSYRQGTSGTEAFF
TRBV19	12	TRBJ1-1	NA	CASSIRSGEAFF
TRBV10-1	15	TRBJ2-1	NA	CASSGPSPLYNEQFF
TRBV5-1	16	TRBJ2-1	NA	CASSLESGNTYNEQFF
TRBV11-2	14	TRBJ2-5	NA	CASSLYTGKETQYF
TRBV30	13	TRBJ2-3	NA	CAWLLAGTDTQYF
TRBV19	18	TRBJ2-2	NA	CASSIRDSWGRNTGELFF